This T cell receptor (beta chain) stems from a study of tumor and adjacent non-tumor tissue in lung cancer. Whole-study context: Each sample yielded 3.9 million or so productive TCRbeta reads on average.

Germline V gene lookup returns CDR1 MNHEY and CDR2 SVGEGT. The CDR3 runs 13 residues. As concerns this clonotype: At one end the junction does not follow the germline gene, possibly because of a read error.

The library came from three nested PCR rounds adapted from ARM-PCR protocols. MiXCR, run by TCRdb on the multiplex PCR reads, gives a single entry per CDR3 protein. The sample has tens of thousands of distinct CDR3 sequences; about 70% are singletons. This sample's RNA came from whole unsorted tissue. Specimen: lung tumor tissue. The V and J genes are TRBV6-2 or TRBV6-3 and TRBJ1-1; 7 bases line up with TRBD1. The TCR sequence derives from a man aged 55 to 70 with non-small cell lung cancer. The chain's CDR3 is CASLGTVRTEAFF. The CDR3 nucleotides are TGTGCCAGCCTGGGGACAGTTAGGACTGAAGCTTTCTTC.